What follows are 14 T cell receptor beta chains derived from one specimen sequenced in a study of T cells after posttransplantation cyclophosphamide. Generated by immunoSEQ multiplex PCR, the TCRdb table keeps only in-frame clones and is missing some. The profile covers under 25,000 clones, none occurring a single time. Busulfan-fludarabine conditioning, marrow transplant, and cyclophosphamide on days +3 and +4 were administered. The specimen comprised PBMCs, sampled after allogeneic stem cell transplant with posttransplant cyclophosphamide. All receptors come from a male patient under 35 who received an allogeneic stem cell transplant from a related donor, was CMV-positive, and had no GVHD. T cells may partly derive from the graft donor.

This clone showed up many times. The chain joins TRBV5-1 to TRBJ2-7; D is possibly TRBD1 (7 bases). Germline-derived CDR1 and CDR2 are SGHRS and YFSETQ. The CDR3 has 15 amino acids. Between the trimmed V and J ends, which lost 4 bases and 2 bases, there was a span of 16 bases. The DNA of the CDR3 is TGCGCCAGCAGCCGTACAGGGGAGGCAACCTACGAGCAGTACTTC. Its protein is CASSRTGEATYEQYF. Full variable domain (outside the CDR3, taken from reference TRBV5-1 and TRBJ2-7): KAGVTQTPRYLIKTRGQQVTLSCSPISGHRSVSWYQQTPGQGLQFLFEYFSETQRNKGNFPGRFSGRQFSNSRSEMNVSTLELGDSALYLCASSRTGEATYEQYFGPGTRLTVT.

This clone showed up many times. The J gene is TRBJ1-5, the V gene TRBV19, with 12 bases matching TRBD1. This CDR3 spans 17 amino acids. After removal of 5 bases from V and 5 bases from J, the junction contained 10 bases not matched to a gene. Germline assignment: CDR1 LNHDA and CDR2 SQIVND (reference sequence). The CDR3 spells CASSPGQGAFEDQPQHF. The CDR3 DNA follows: TGTGCCAGTAGTCCGGGACAGGGGGCCTTCGAAGATCAGCCCCAGCATTTT.

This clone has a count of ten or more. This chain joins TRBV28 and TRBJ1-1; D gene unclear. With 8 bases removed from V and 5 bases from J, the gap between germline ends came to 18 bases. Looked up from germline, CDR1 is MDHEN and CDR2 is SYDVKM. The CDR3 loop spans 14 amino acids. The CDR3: CASPPAGGPTEAFF. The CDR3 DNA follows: TGTGCCAGCCCCCCAGCCGGCGGTCCTACTGAAGCTTTCTTT.

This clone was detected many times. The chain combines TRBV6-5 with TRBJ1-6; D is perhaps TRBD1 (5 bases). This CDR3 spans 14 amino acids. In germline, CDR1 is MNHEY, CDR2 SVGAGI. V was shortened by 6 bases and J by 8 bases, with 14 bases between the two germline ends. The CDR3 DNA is TGTGCCAGCAGCCGCGGGGGTGTCGATTCACCCCTCCACTTT. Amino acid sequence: CASSRGGVDSPLHF.

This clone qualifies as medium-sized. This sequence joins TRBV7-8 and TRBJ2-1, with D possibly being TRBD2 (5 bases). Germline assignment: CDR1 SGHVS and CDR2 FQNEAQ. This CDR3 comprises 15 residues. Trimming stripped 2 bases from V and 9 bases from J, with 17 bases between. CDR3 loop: CASSLREGPSGEQFF. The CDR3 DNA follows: TGTGCCAGCAGCTTACGGGAAGGGCCTAGTGGTGAGCAGTTCTTC. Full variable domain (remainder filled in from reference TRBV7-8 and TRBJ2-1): GAGVSQSPRYKVAKRGQDVALRCDPISGHVSLFWYQQALGQGPEFLTYFQNEAQLDKSGLPSDRFFAERPEGSVSTLKIQRTQQEDSAVYLCASSLREGPSGEQFFGPGTRLTVL.

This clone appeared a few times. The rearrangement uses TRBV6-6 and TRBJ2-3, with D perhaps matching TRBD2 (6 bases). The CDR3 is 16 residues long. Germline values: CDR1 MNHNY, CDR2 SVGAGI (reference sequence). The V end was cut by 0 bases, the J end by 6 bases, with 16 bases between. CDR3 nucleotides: TGTGCCAGCAGTTACTCGGCGGCTGGCGGGAAGGATACGCAGTATTTT. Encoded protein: CASSYSAAGGKDTQYF.

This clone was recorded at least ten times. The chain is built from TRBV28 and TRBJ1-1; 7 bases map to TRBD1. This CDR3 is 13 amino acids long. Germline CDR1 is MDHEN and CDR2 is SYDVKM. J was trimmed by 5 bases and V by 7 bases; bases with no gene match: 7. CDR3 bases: TGTGCCAGCACCAGGACAGGAAGAACTGAAGCTTTCTTT. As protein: CASTRTGRTEAFF.

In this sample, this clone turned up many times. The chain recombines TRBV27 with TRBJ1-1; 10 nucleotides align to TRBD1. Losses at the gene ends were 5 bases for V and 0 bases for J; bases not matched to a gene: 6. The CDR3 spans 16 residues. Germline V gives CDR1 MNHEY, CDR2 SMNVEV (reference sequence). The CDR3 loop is CASSRQGASVNTEAFF. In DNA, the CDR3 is TGTGCCAGCAGTCGACAGGGGGCCAGTGTGAACACTGAAGCTTTCTTT.

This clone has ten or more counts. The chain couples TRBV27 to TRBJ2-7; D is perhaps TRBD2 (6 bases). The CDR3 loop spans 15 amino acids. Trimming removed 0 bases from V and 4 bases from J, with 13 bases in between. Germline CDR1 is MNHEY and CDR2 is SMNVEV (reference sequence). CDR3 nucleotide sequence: TGTGCCAGCAGTTTATCAGGCGGGGTGTGGTACGAGCAGTACTTC. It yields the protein CASSLSGGVWYEQYF.

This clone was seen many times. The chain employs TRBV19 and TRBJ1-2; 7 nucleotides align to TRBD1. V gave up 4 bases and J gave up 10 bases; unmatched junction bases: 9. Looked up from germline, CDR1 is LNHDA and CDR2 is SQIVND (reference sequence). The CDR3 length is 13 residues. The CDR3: CASSTGDSQDYTF. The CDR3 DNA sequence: TGTGCCAGTAGTACCGGGGACAGCCAGGACTACACCTTC.

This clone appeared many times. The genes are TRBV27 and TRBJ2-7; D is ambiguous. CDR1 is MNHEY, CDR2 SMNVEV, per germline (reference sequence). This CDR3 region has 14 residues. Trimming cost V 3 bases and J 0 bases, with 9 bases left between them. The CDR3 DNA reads TGTGCCAGCAGTTTTTCCGTTAGCTCCTACGAGCAGTACTTC. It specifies CASSFSVSSYEQYF.

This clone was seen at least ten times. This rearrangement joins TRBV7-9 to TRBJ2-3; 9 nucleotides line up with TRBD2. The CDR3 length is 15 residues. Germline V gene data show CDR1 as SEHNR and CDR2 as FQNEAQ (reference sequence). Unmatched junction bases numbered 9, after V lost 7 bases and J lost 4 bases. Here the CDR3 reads CASTPGGGEADTQYF. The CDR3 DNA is TGTGCCAGCACCCCCGGCGGGGGGGAAGCAGATACGCAGTATTTT.

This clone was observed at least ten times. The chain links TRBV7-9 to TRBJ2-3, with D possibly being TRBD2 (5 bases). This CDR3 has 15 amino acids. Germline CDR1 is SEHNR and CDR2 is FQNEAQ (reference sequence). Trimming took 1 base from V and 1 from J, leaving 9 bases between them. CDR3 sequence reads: CASSLGASRTDTQYF. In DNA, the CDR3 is TGTGCCAGCAGCTTAGGGGCTAGCCGCACAGATACGCAGTATTTT.

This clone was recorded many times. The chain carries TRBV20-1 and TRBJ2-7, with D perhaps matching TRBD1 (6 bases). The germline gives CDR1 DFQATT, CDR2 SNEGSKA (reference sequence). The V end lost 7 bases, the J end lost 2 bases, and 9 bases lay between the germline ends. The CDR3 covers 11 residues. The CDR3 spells CSVTGTYEQYF. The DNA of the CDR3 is TGCAGTGTTACAGGGACCTACGAGCAGTACTTC.